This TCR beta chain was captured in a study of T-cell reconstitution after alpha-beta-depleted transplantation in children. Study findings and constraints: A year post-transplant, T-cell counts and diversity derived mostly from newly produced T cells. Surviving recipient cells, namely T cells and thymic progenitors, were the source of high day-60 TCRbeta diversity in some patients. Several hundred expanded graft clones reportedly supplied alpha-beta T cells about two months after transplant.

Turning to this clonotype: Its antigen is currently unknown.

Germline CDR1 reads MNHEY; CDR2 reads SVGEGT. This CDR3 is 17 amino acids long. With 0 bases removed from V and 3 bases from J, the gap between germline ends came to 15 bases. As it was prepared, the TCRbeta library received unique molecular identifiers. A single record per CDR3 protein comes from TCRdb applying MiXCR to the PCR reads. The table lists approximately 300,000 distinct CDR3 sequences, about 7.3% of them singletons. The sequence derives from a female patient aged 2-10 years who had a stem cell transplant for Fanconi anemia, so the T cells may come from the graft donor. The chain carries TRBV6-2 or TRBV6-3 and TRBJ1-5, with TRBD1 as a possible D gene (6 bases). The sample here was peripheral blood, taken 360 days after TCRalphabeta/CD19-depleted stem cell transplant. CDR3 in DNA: TGTGCCAGCAGTTACTCGCGAAGGGGGACGAACAATCAGCCCCAGCATTTT. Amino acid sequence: CASSYSRRGTNNQPQHF.